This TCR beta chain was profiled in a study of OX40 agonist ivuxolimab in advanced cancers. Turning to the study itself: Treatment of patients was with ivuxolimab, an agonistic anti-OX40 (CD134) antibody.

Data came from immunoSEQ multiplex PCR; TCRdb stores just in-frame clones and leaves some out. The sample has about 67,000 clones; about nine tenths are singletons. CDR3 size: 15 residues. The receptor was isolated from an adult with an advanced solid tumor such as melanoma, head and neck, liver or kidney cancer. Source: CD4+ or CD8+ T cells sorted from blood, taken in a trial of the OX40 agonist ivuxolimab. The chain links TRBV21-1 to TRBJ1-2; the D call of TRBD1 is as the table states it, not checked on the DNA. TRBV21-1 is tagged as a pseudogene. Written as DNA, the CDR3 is TGTGCCAGCAGCAAAGCCTTAAGGGGGATCTATGGCTACACCTTC. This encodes CASSKALRGIYGYTF.